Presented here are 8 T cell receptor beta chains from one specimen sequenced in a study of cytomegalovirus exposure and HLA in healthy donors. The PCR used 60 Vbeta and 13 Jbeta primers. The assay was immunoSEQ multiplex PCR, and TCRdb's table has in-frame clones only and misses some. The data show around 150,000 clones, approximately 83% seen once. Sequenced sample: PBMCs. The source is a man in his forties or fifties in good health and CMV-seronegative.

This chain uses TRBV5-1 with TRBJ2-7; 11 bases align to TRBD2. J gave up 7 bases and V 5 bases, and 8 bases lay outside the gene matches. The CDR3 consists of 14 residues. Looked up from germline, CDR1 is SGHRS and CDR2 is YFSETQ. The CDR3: CASRPGTSGLEQYF. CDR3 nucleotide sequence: TGCGCCAGCAGACCCGGGACTAGCGGCTTGGAGCAGTACTTC.

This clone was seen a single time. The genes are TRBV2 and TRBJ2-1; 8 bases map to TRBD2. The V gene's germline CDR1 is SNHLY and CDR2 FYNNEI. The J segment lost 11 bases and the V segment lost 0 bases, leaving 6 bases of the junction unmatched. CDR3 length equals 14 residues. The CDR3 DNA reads TGTGCCAGCAGTGAAGCAAGCGCTAGCGGGCAGCAGTTCTTC. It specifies CASSEASASGQQFF.

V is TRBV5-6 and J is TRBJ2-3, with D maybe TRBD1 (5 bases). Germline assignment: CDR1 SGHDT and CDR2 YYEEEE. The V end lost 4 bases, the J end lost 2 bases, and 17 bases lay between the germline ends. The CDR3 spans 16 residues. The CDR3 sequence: CASSAYRSVITDTQYF. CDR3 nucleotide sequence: TGTGCCAGCAGCGCATACAGGTCTGTCATCACAGATACGCAGTATTTT.

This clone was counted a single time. The CDR3 region has the DNA TGTGCCAGCAGTCAGGGGACCGTGGATTACTATGGCTACACCTTC. It codes for CASSQGTVDYYGYTF. The chain employs TRBV6-1 and TRBJ1-2; maybe TRBD1 (6 bases). The V end lost 5 bases, the J end lost 3 bases, and 16 bases lay between the germline ends. CDR3 size: 15 residues. The germline CDR1 and CDR2 sequences are MNHNS and SASEGT.

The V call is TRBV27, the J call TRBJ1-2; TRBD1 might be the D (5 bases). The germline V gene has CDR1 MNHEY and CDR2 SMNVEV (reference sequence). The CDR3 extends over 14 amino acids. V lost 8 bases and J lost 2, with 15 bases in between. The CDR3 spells CASVGWGANYGYTF. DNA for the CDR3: TGTGCCAGCGTCGGGTGGGGCGCGAACTATGGCTACACCTTC.

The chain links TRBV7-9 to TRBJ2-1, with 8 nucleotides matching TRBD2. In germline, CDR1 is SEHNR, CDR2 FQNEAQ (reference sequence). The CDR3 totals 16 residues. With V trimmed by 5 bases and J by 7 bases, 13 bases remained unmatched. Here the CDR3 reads CASSPSRGGGVNEQFF. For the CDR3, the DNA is TGTGCCAGCAGCCCGTCACGGGGGGGAGGGGTGAATGAGCAGTTCTTC. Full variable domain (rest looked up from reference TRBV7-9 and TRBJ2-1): DTGVSQNPRHKITKRGQNVTFRCDPISEHNRLYWYRQTLGQGPEFLTYFQNEAQLEKSRLLSDRFSAERPKGSFSTLEIQRTEQGDSAMYLCASSPSRGGGVNEQFFGPGTRLTVL.

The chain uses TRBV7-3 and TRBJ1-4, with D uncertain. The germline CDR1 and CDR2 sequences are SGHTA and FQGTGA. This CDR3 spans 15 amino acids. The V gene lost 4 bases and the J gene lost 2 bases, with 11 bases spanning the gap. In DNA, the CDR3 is TGTGCCAGCAGCTCGTCTCGGGGTACTAATGAAAAACTGTTTTTT. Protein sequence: CASSSSRGTNEKLFF.

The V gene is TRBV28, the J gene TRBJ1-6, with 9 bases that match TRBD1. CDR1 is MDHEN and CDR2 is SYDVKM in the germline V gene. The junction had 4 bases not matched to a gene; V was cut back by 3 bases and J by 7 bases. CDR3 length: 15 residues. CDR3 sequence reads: CASSLTGTGNSPLHF. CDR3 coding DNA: TGTGCCAGCAGTTTGACCGGGACAGGGAATTCACCCCTCCACTTT.